Described below is a single T cell receptor beta chain sequence and its context. What it binds is not known. The sample belongs to a study of identifying expanded T cells in peripheral blood. Regarding the study as a whole: Technical replicates showed around 1.2 changed clones; two weeks about 16.4; four weeks 19. Approximately 2-week clone count variance significantly increased as total template count grew.

Germline V gene sequence: CDR1 MNHEY, CDR2 SVGAGI. CDR3 length: 15 residues. Germline trimming cut 5 bases from V and 6 bases from J; bases unmatched to any gene: 8. TCRdb's copy holds only in-frame clones and misses some; the assay was immunoSEQ multiplex PCR. The sample includes about 91,000 clones, more than 70% of them seen just once. Collection occurred without any documented infections or immune events in donors. Sequencing used blood. The chain uses TRBV6-5 and TRBJ2-1, with TRBD1 identical over 9 bases. The clonotype was recovered from a person aged 18 to 69 in good health. For the CDR3, the DNA is TGTGCCAGCAGTCCCCGACAGGGGGGGGGCAATGAGCAGTTCTTC. It specifies CASSPRQGGGNEQFF.